Shown below are 32 T cell receptor beta chains from a single sample sequenced in a study of blood T cell repertoires in COVID-19. Method: immunoSEQ multiplex PCR; TCRdb's copy keeps in-frame clones and lacks some. This sample has approximately 220,000 clones; around 81% occur once, and the top ten carry 6.5% to 9%. The sequencing input was PBMCs or T cells enriched from blood (not recorded which). Every receptor here comes from a woman aged 40 to 49 with acute COVID-19.

The chain has TRBV5-4 and TRBJ2-7; tentatively, D is TRBD1 (6 bases). Germline V CDR1 and CDR2: SGHNT, YYREEE (reference sequence). Trimming left V 0 bases short and J 0 bases short, with 10 bases between. This CDR3 contains 15 residues. CDR3 DNA sequence: TGTGCCAGCAGCTTGGACAGGGCAATCTCCTACGAGCAGTACTTC. This encodes CASSLDRAISYEQYF. Together with reference TRBV5-4 and TRBJ2-7, the CDR3 gives the full variable domain: ETGVTQSPTHLIKTRGQQVTLRCSSQSGHNTVSWYQQALGQGPQFIFQYYREEENGRGNFPPRFSGLQFPNYSSELNVNALELDDSALYLCASSLDRAISYEQYFGPGTRLTVT.

This sequence joins TRBV5-1 and TRBJ2-5, with D uncertain. This CDR3 is built from 13 residues. V was pared by 2 bases and J by 3 bases, with 8 bases between. The germline CDR1 and CDR2 sequences are SGHRS and YFSETQ. CDR3 region: CASSLQNEETQYF. Here the CDR3 DNA reads TGCGCCAGCAGCTTACAAAACGAAGAGACCCAGTACTTC. The full variable domain, its missing parts supplied by reference TRBV5-1 and TRBJ2-5, is KAGVTQTPRYLIKTRGQQVTLSCSPISGHRSVSWYQQTPGQGLQFLFEYFSETQRNKGNFPGRFSGRQFSNSRSEMNVSTLELGDSALYLCASSLQNEETQYFGPGTRLLVL.

This rearrangement joins TRBV11-2 to TRBJ2-6, with 7 positions matching TRBD1. Germline CDR1 SGHAT, CDR2 FQNNGV. V dropped 3 bases and J dropped 2; count of bases not matched to a gene: 10. CDR3 size: 18 residues. Here the CDR3 reads CASSFDRAVGPGANVLTF. In DNA, the CDR3 is TGTGCCAGCAGCTTTGACAGGGCAGTAGGTCCTGGGGCCAACGTCCTGACTTTC.

This chain joins TRBV5-5 and TRBJ1-2; a possible D gene is TRBD1 (5 bases). This CDR3 has 14 amino acids. V lost 2 bases to trimming and J lost 3 bases, with 11 bases between them. Germline lookup yields CDR1 SGHKS and CDR2 YYEKEE (reference sequence). The DNA of the CDR3 is TGTGCCAGCAGCTTCGTTGGGGGGGACTATGGCTACACCTTC. Protein sequence: CASSFVGGDYGYTF.

The V gene is TRBV2, the J gene TRBJ2-1; 8 bases map to TRBD2. CDR1 is SNHLY, CDR2 FYNNEI, per germline. The CDR3 is 14 residues long. V gave up 8 bases and J gave up 7 bases; unmatched junction bases: 10. The chain's CDR3 is CASRGGPSGNEQFF. CDR3 in DNA: TGTGCCAGCCGGGGGGGCCCTTCGGGGAATGAGCAGTTCTTC.

The chain employs TRBV4-1 and TRBJ1-4; TRBD1 might be the D (5 bases). Germline lookup yields CDR1 MGHRA and CDR2 YSYEKL. The CDR3 has 19 residues. Trimming cost V 2 bases and J 2 bases, with 21 bases left between them. This chain's CDR3 is CASSQPIPAGLVTNEKLFF. The CDR3 DNA sequence: TGCGCCAGCAGCCAACCCATCCCGGCAGGGTTAGTGACTAATGAAAAACTGTTTTTT.

In nucleotides, the CDR3 is TGTGCCAGCCGACAGGGGAGGGGACAAGAGACCCAGTACTTC. It encodes CASRQGRGQETQYF. The V and J genes are TRBV6-5 and TRBJ2-5, with D possibly matching TRBD1 (8 bases). CDR3 length: 14 amino acids. The V gene's germline CDR1 is MNHEY and CDR2 SVGAGI. V was shortened by 8 bases and J by 2 bases, with 15 bases between the two germline ends.

The CDR3 here is CATSDTGTGYTEAFF. CDR3 in DNA: TGTGCCACCAGTGATACCGGGACAGGGTACACTGAAGCTTTCTTT. The rearrangement links TRBV24-1 to TRBJ1-1; TRBD1 matches at 9 bases. The CDR3 is made up of 15 amino acids. Germline V gene data show CDR1 as KGHDR and CDR2 as SFDVKD. J lost 3 bases, V lost 3 bases, and 4 bases had no gene match.

The chain links TRBV30 to TRBJ1-2; no clear D gene. The CDR3 covers 15 residues. Between the trimmed V and J ends, which lost 2 bases and 4 bases, there was a span of 17 bases. Germline V CDR1 and CDR2: GTSNPN, SVGIG (reference sequence). CDR3 in amino acids: CAWSFNSNSIYGYTF. CDR3 DNA: TGTGCCTGGAGTTTCAACAGCAACTCCATCTATGGCTACACCTTC.

This clone turned up a few times. The V and J genes are TRBV28 and TRBJ2-2, with D tentatively TRBD2 (5 bases). Germline V CDR1 and CDR2: MDHEN, SYDVKM. V shed 5 bases and J shed 6 bases, with 16 bases lying between them. The CDR3 is 15 amino acids. In nucleotides, the CDR3 is TGTGCCAGCAGTACGTTCGGGGATGGGCCCGGGGAGCTGTTTTTT. It specifies CASSTFGDGPGELFF. Using reference TRBV28 and TRBJ2-2 for the parts outside the CDR3, the full variable domain is DVKVTQSSRYLVKRTGEKVFLECVQDMDHENMFWYRQDPGLGLRLIYFSYDVKMKEKGDIPEGYSVSREKKERFSLILESASTNQTSMYLCASSTFGDGPGELFFGEGSRLTVL.

The chain has TRBV7-2 and TRBJ1-4, with TRBD1 matching 7 bases. Germline trimming cut 4 bases from V and 4 bases from J; bases unmatched to any gene: 3. The CDR3 has 14 residues. Germline V CDR1 and CDR2: SGHTA, FQGNSA. The DNA for the CDR3 is TGTGCCAGCAGCTCGACAGGGTTTAATGAAAAACTGTTTTTT. As protein: CASSSTGFNEKLFF.

The chain joins TRBV27 to TRBJ1-2; 9 positions match TRBD1. Germline lookup yields CDR1 MNHEY and CDR2 SMNVEV (reference sequence). V lost 7 bases to trimming and J lost 3 bases; unmatched junction nucleotides: 9. This CDR3 spans 15 amino acids. CDR3 residues: CASKRRTGADYGYTF. In nucleotides, the CDR3 is TGTGCCAGCAAGAGGAGGACAGGGGCGGACTATGGCTACACCTTC.

The chain couples TRBV7-2 to TRBJ2-3, with 7 bases lining up with TRBD2. CDR3 length equals 19 residues. V gave up 5 bases and J gave up 4 bases; unmatched junction bases: 21. Germline loops: CDR1 SGHTA, CDR2 FQGNSA. The CDR3 sequence is CASSPYVPGWLAAADTQYF. DNA of the CDR3: TGTGCCAGCAGCCCATACGTCCCCGGTTGGCTAGCGGCGGCAGATACGCAGTATTTT.

This rearrangement joins TRBV3-1 (or the pseudogene TRBV3-2) to TRBJ1-5, with TRBD1 matching over 12 bases. Germline V gene data show CDR1 as LGHDT and CDR2 as YNNKEL (reference sequence). J gave up 4 bases and V 2 bases, and 9 bases lay outside the gene matches. The CDR3 runs 18 residues. CDR3 in DNA: TGTGCCAGCAGCCAATCGTTCGGGACAGGGGGCAAGAATCAGCCCCAGCATTTT. Translation: CASSQSFGTGGKNQPQHF.

The chain employs TRBV7-9 and TRBJ1-4; D call uncertain. V shed 3 bases and J shed 0 bases, with 5 bases lying between them. Per germline, CDR1 SEHNR and CDR2 FQNEAQ (reference sequence). The CDR3 has 14 amino acids. CDR3 protein: CASSFSATNEKLFF. The CDR3 nucleotides read TGTGCCAGCAGCTTTTCGGCAACTAATGAAAAACTGTTTTTT.

The rearrangement uses TRBV11-2 and TRBJ2-3, with 7 positions matching TRBD1. The CDR3 spans 13 residues. CDR1 and CDR2 from the germline V gene are SGHAT and FQNNGV. With 5 bases clipped from V and 4 bases from J, the junction kept 3 bases outside the gene matches. The CDR3 here is CASSVTGADTQYF. CDR3 bases: TGTGCCAGCAGCGTAACAGGGGCAGATACGCAGTATTTT.

V is TRBV23-1 and J is TRBJ1-1; a possible D gene is TRBD1 (6 bases). TRBV23-1 is an open reading frame, and its role is uncertain. This CDR3 region has 15 residues. The V and J ends lost 7 bases and 4 bases respectively, with 19 bases between them. In nucleotides, the CDR3 is TGCGCCAGCACCCCAGGGGCGGGCGCGTTCACTGAAGCTTTCTTT. Residues: CASTPGAGAFTEAFF.

J is TRBJ1-2 and V is TRBV5-4, with D uncertain. In germline, CDR1 is SGHNT, CDR2 YYREEE (reference sequence). The CDR3 extends over 13 amino acids. Trimming left V 0 bases short and J 4 bases short, with 7 bases between. CDR3 in amino acids: CASSLVSSYGYTF. For the CDR3, the DNA is TGTGCCAGCAGCTTGGTTTCCAGCTATGGCTACACCTTC.

The sample holds one count of this clone. This chain joins TRBV27 and TRBJ1-2, with a tentative D call TRBD1 (5 bases). Trimming took 0 bases from V and 8 from J, leaving 16 bases between them. The V gene's germline CDR1 is MNHEY and CDR2 SMNVEV (reference sequence). The CDR3 is made up of 15 amino acids. Written as DNA, the CDR3 is TGTGCCAGCAGTTTATCGGGACCGGGACTCCGAGGCTACACCTTC. This encodes CASSLSGPGLRGYTF.

CDR3 residues: CASSPGQGLGTNEKLFF. For the CDR3, the DNA is TGTGCCAGCAGCCCTGGACAGGGCCTCGGAACTAATGAAAAACTGTTTTTT. This chain uses TRBV3-1 (or the pseudogene TRBV3-2) with TRBJ1-4, with 8 bases that match TRBD1. V shed 4 bases and J 1 base; nucleotides not matched to a gene: 8. Germline V gives CDR1 LGHDT, CDR2 YNNKEL (reference sequence). The CDR3 has 17 residues.

The chain employs TRBV27 and TRBJ1-5; D perhaps matches TRBD1 (5 bases). The CDR3 spans 14 residues. Germline CDR1 MNHEY, CDR2 SMNVEV (reference sequence). V lost 3 bases and J 3 bases, leaving 9 bases between the germline ends. In DNA, the CDR3 is TGTGCCAGCAGTTTGGGGCTTGACAATCAGCCCCAGCATTTT. The encoded protein is CASSLGLDNQPQHF.

The chain recombines TRBV28 with TRBJ1-4; D not certain. V was pared by 5 bases and J by 0 bases, with 10 bases between. The CDR3 runs to 15 residues. Germline V lookup: CDR1 MDHEN, CDR2 SYDVKM. For the CDR3, the DNA is TGTGCCAGCAGTCCTGGAGTGCCAACTAATGAAAAACTGTTTTTT. This encodes CASSPGVPTNEKLFF.

This sequence joins TRBV23-1 and TRBJ1-4; 7 bases match TRBD1. TRBV23-1 is annotated as an ORF whose role is uncertain. Germline trimming cut 4 bases from V and 8 bases from J; bases unmatched to any gene: 10. There are 15 residues in the CDR3. The chain's CDR3 is CASSRTGEESEKLFF. CDR3 DNA: TGCGCCAGCAGTCGTACAGGGGAAGAGAGCGAAAAACTGTTTTTT.

The J gene is TRBJ1-2, the V gene TRBV6-6; TRBD1 agrees at 8 bases. This CDR3 has 15 amino acids. With 2 bases clipped from V and 7 bases from J, the junction kept 9 bases outside the gene matches. Germline CDR1 is MNHNY and CDR2 is SVGAGI (reference sequence). The CDR3 DNA reads as TGTGCCAGCAGTTACACCCCCGGACAGGGCAGTGGCTACACCTTC. Its translation: CASSYTPGQGSGYTF.

This clone came up many times. CDR3 in DNA: TGTGCCAGCAGCACTTGGGGGACGGGAGATGAGCAGTTCTTC. Encoded protein: CASSTWGTGDEQFF. The chain recombines TRBV9 with TRBJ2-1; weak D call: TRBD2 (6 bases). Trimming took off 4 bases at V and 8 bases at J, with 16 bases between the two ends. The CDR3 sequence is 14 residues long. In germline, CDR1 is SGDLS, CDR2 YYNGEE.

V is TRBV30 and J is TRBJ2-7; 11 bases fit TRBD2. Unmatched junction bases numbered 12, after V lost 8 bases and J lost 6 bases. The CDR3 length is 14 residues. Germline assignment: CDR1 GTSNPN and CDR2 SVGIG (reference sequence). The CDR3 is CAQQRLAGGGEQYF. As DNA, the CDR3 is TGTGCCCAACAAAGGCTAGCGGGAGGTGGCGAGCAGTACTTC.

The chain uses TRBV12-3 or TRBV12-4 and TRBJ1-1, with a tentative D call TRBD1 (6 bases). The CDR3 runs to 12 residues. Between the trimmed V and J ends, which lost 3 bases and 11 bases, there was a span of 13 bases. The CDR3 DNA is TGTGCCAGCAGTTTGAGGGGGAGGGGCGCTTTCTTT. It yields the protein CASSLRGRGAFF.

The V call is TRBV12-3 or TRBV12-4, the J call TRBJ2-5, with 8 bases fitting TRBD1. J was trimmed by 5 bases and V by 6 bases; bases with no gene match: 5. The CDR3 contains 13 residues. The CDR3 here is CASRTGAWETQYF. The CDR3 coding sequence is TGTGCCAGCAGGACAGGGGCTTGGGAGACCCAGTACTTC.

The chain carries TRBV19 and TRBJ1-5; D is perhaps TRBD1 (5 bases). This CDR3 is built from 14 residues. Germline CDR1 LNHDA, CDR2 SQIVND (reference sequence). The V and J ends lost 3 bases and 6 bases respectively, with 12 bases between them. The CDR3 sequence: CASSIKQVGQPQHF. CDR3 DNA sequence: TGTGCCAGTAGTATTAAACAGGTGGGTCAGCCCCAGCATTTT.

The chain joins TRBV3-1 (or the pseudogene TRBV3-2) to TRBJ2-1; perhaps TRBD2 as D (6 bases). Looked up from germline, CDR1 is LGHDT and CDR2 is YNNKEL (reference sequence). Trimming shortened V by 1 base and J by 2 bases, and 18 bases separated the two germline ends. This CDR3 has 18 residues. This CDR3 reads CASSQGGAGTATYNEQFF. The CDR3 coding sequence is TGTGCCAGCAGCCAAGGAGGGGCGGGGACGGCGACCTACAATGAGCAGTTCTTC.

This chain uses TRBV7-2 with TRBJ1-2; 7 bases fit TRBD1. Germline trimming cut 4 bases from V and 4 bases from J; bases unmatched to any gene: 9. Germline-derived CDR1 and CDR2 are SGHTA and FQGNSA. This CDR3 has 15 amino acids. The DNA for the CDR3 is TGTGCCAGCAGCTCCCCGGGACAGCCGACCTATGGCTACACCTTC. Protein sequence: CASSSPGQPTYGYTF.

This chain uses TRBV24-1 with TRBJ2-5, with 10 bases identical to TRBD1. CDR1 and CDR2 (germline): KGHDR, SFDVKD. CDR3 length: 16 amino acids. Losses at the gene ends were 4 bases for V and 5 bases for J; bases not matched to a gene: 9. This CDR3 is CATSDRRDRGGETQYF. Written as DNA, the CDR3 is TGTGCCACCAGTGACCGCCGGGACAGGGGAGGCGAGACCCAGTACTTC.